The rows below give T cell receptor beta chains drawn from one sample of a study of shared clonotypes between healthy human individuals. Data came from immunoSEQ multiplex PCR; TCRdb stores just in-frame clones and leaves some out. The table shows 400,000 or so clones, with about 96% occurring only once. Sample: memory CD8+ T cells sorted from blood. The source is a man aged 25 to 40 in good health. CDR3s include the opening cysteine and the closing phenylalanine or tryptophan. A D gene is named only where the DNA matches it firmly. Clone size appears in some rows only: once, few, many, or a class for an expanded clone.

d_call: TRBD1; j_call: TRBJ1-2; clone_size: -; v_call: TRBV28; cdr3_nt: TGTGCCAGCACACAGGGGGGAAGGATCTATGGCTACACCTTC; cdr3_aa: CASTQGGRIYGYTF
d_call: -; j_call: TRBJ1-1; clone_size: -; v_call: TRBV29-1; cdr3_nt: TGCAGCGTTGAAGATCTGGGGTCGAACACTGAAGCTTTCTTT; cdr3_aa: CSVEDLGSNTEAFF
d_call: -; j_call: TRBJ1-1; clone_size: -; v_call: TRBV10-3; cdr3_nt: TGTGCCATCAGTGAGTCGAGGGTGAACACTGAAGCTTTCTTT; cdr3_aa: CAISESRVNTEAFF
d_call: -; j_call: TRBJ1-3; clone_size: once; v_call: TRBV7-9; cdr3_nt: TGTGCCAGCAGCTTAGTGGGTAACTCTGGAAACACCATATATTTT; cdr3_aa: CASSLVGNSGNTIYF
d_call: -; j_call: TRBJ1-3; clone_size: -; v_call: TRBV29-1; cdr3_nt: TGCAGCGTTGGGGTACGCGACAGGCCAGGAAACACCATATATTTT; cdr3_aa: CSVGVRDRPGNTIYF
d_call: TRBD1; j_call: TRBJ1-3; clone_size: -; v_call: TRBV7-9; cdr3_nt: TGTGCCAGCACCCGCCCCTCGACAGGGGCTGGAAACACCATATATTTT; cdr3_aa: CASTRPSTGAGNTIYF
d_call: TRBD2; j_call: TRBJ2-7; clone_size: -; v_call: TRBV29-1; cdr3_nt: TGCAGCGTCGGGACTAGCGGAGTTCCCTACGAGCAGTACTTC; cdr3_aa: CSVGTSGVPYEQYF
d_call: TRBD1; j_call: TRBJ2-7; clone_size: -; v_call: TRBV5-1; cdr3_nt: TGCGCCAGTCGTCCCGGGACAGGGGCCTACGAGCAGTACTTC; cdr3_aa: CASRPGTGAYEQYF
d_call: -; j_call: TRBJ2-1; clone_size: -; v_call: TRBV10-3; cdr3_nt: TGTGCCATCAGTGAGAGACCCCACAATGAGCAGTTCTTC; cdr3_aa: CAISERPHNEQFF
d_call: -; j_call: TRBJ1-4; clone_size: -; v_call: TRBV6-5; cdr3_nt: TGTGCCAGCAGTCCCGGCACCAGGAATGAAAAACTGTTTTTT; cdr3_aa: CASSPGTRNEKLFF
d_call: -; j_call: TRBJ2-6; clone_size: -; v_call: TRBV5-8; cdr3_nt: TGTGCCAGCAGCTCTATTTTTTCAAGCGTCCTGACTTTC; cdr3_aa: CASSSIFSSVLTF
d_call: TRBD1; j_call: TRBJ2-7; clone_size: once; v_call: TRBV28; cdr3_nt: TGTGCCAGCAGTTCTGACAGGGGGCGCTCCTACGAGCAGTACTTC; cdr3_aa: CASSSDRGRSYEQYF
d_call: -; j_call: TRBJ2-1; clone_size: -; v_call: TRBV5-5; cdr3_nt: TGTGCCAGCAGCTTGGCAATAGGGTCAAAGTACAATGAGCAGTTCTTC; cdr3_aa: CASSLAIGSKYNEQFF
d_call: TRBD1; j_call: TRBJ1-5; clone_size: -; v_call: TRBV2; cdr3_nt: TGTGCCAGCAGTGCCGGGACAGGGTACAGCAATCAGCCCCAGCATTTT; cdr3_aa: CASSAGTGYSNQPQHF
d_call: -; j_call: TRBJ2-6; clone_size: -; v_call: TRBV10-3; cdr3_nt: TGTGCCATCAGTGCACAGTTCTCTGGGGCCAACGTCCTGACTTTC; cdr3_aa: CAISAQFSGANVLTF
d_call: TRBD2; j_call: TRBJ2-2; clone_size: -; v_call: TRBV5-1; cdr3_nt: TGCGCCACCGGGACTAGCGGGATCGGGAACACCGGGGAGCTGTTTTTT; cdr3_aa: CATGTSGIGNTGELFF
d_call: -; j_call: TRBJ2-3; clone_size: -; v_call: TRBV7-9; cdr3_nt: TGTGCCAGCAGCTTAGACCCTAGCATGGATACGCAGTATTTT; cdr3_aa: CASSLDPSMDTQYF
d_call: -; j_call: TRBJ2-5; clone_size: -; v_call: TRBV6-5; cdr3_nt: TGTGCCAGCAGTTACTCGATAGGGGGTGAGACCCAGTACTTC; cdr3_aa: CASSYSIGGETQYF
d_call: TRBD1; j_call: TRBJ2-5; clone_size: -; v_call: TRBV27; cdr3_nt: TGTGCCAGCAAGGGGACAGGGGGCAAGACCCAGTACTTC; cdr3_aa: CASKGTGGKTQYF
d_call: -; j_call: TRBJ2-7; clone_size: -; v_call: TRBV2; cdr3_nt: TGTGCCAGCAGTGAAGATGGAGGGTCAAAGGGGTACTACGAGCAGTACTTC; cdr3_aa: CASSEDGGSKGYYEQYF
d_call: -; j_call: TRBJ1-2; clone_size: -; v_call: TRBV27; cdr3_nt: TGTGCCAGCAGCCCTTATTTCAGCAGTCCCGAGGCCTATGGCTACACCTTC; cdr3_aa: CASSPYFSSPEAYGYTF
d_call: TRBD1; j_call: TRBJ2-7; clone_size: -; v_call: TRBV7-2; cdr3_nt: TGTGCCAGCAGCTGGGACAGGGGGGCCTACGAGCAGTACTTC; cdr3_aa: CASSWDRGAYEQYF
d_call: -; j_call: TRBJ1-2; clone_size: -; v_call: TRBV25-1; cdr3_nt: TGTGCCAGCCGGGCCCCAGGAGGGGATTATGGCTACACCTTC; cdr3_aa: CASRAPGGDYGYTF
d_call: -; j_call: TRBJ2-1; clone_size: -; v_call: TRBV25-1; cdr3_nt: TGTGCCAGCAGTGCCACCCCCCTCCCTGAGCAGTTCTTC; cdr3_aa: CASSATPLPEQFF
d_call: -; j_call: TRBJ2-1; clone_size: once; v_call: TRBV7-6; cdr3_nt: TGTGCCAGCAGCCTTACAACGTACAATGAGCAGTTCTTC; cdr3_aa: CASSLTTYNEQFF
d_call: TRBD1; j_call: TRBJ1-3; clone_size: -; v_call: TRBV5-1; cdr3_nt: TGCGCCAGCAGCCATCGGACAGGGAGAAACACCATATATTTT; cdr3_aa: CASSHRTGRNTIYF
d_call: -; j_call: TRBJ1-1; clone_size: -; v_call: TRBV7-2; cdr3_nt: TGTGCCAGCAGCTTACAGATTGGCTCTGAAGCTTTCTTT; cdr3_aa: CASSLQIGSEAFF
d_call: -; j_call: TRBJ1-1; clone_size: once; v_call: TRBV11-2; cdr3_nt: TGTGCCAGCAACCGAGGGAACACTGAAGCTTTCTTT; cdr3_aa: CASNRGNTEAFF
d_call: -; j_call: TRBJ1-3; clone_size: -; v_call: TRBV30; cdr3_nt: TGTGCCTGGAGTGTATCTGGAAACACCATATATTTT; cdr3_aa: CAWSVSGNTIYF